Following are 13 T cell receptor beta chains from one sample sequenced in a study of Graves' ophthalmopathy and Graves' hyperthyroidism. For repertoire sequencing, the TCR beta CDR3 regions were amplified from RNA transcripts. Second-round multiplex PCR followed a first-round RT-PCR using HTBI primers. TCRdb reanalysed the multiplex PCR reads using MiXCR and keeps one entry per CDR3 protein. The sample includes about 740,000 distinct CDR3 sequences, roughly two fifths of them seen just once. The source material was peripheral blood. These receptors were collected from an adult man with Graves' ophthalmopathy.

This chain links TRBV29-1 with TRBJ1-3, with D perhaps TRBD1 (6 bases). The CDR3 runs 13 residues. Trimming stripped 3 bases from V and 7 bases from J, with 13 bases between. CDR1 and CDR2 from the germline V gene are SQVTM and ANQGSEA. The CDR3 coding sequence is TGCAGCGTTGATCTGGGGGCGATGAACACCATATATTTT. The encoded protein is CSVDLGAMNTIYF.

This chain connects TRBV2 to TRBJ2-7; the match to TRBD2 covers 7 bases. V gave up 5 bases and J gave up 1 base; unmatched junction bases: 8. The CDR3 sequence is 15 residues long. Germline V CDR1 and CDR2: SNHLY, FYNNEI. The CDR3: CASSRLGGGSYEQYF. CDR3 sequence (DNA): TGTGCCAGCAGTCGGCTGGGGGGAGGGTCCTACGAGCAGTACTTC. The full variable domain, rest sourced from reference TRBV2 and TRBJ2-7, is EPEVTQTPSHQVTQMGQEVILRCVPISNHLYFYWYRQILGQKVEFLVSFYNNEISEKSEIFDDQFSVERPDGSNFTLKIRSTKLEDSAMYFCASSRLGGGSYEQYFGPGTRLTVT.

The chain links TRBV7-9 to TRBJ2-6; 7 positions agree with TRBD1. The CDR3 loop spans 18 amino acids. V dropped 6 bases and J dropped 0; count of bases not matched to a gene: 11. Germline V lookup: CDR1 SEHNR, CDR2 FQNEAQ (reference sequence). The DNA for the CDR3 is TGTGCCAGCAGTGCGAGGACAGGTCCTATCTCTGGGGCCAACGTCCTGACTTTC. Translating it yields CASSARTGPISGANVLTF.

The CDR3 here is CSAWSTPRVIVSEAFF. In nucleotides, the CDR3 is TGCAGTGCCTGGAGTACCCCCAGGGTGATAGTTTCTGAAGCTTTCTTT. The genes are TRBV20-1 and TRBJ1-1, with D possibly TRBD1 on 5 matching bases. Germline CDR1 reads DFQATT; CDR2 reads SNEGSKA (reference sequence). The V gene lost 6 bases and the J gene lost 6 bases, with 26 bases spanning the gap. This CDR3 has 16 residues.

The CDR3 nucleotides are TGCAGCTTAGGTCGGGGCCAGGACACCTTC. Residues: CSLGRGQDTF. The rearrangement joins TRBV29-1 to TRBJ1-2; D might be TRBD1 (5 bases). The CDR3 has 10 residues. Germline-derived CDR1 and CDR2 are SQVTM and ANQGSEA. The V end lost 8 bases, the J end lost 12 bases, and 16 bases lay between the germline ends.

This chain joins TRBV9 and TRBJ1-6; D gene unclear. The CDR3 loop spans 12 amino acids. CDR1 and CDR2 (germline): SGDLS, YYNGEE. V lost 4 bases, J lost 10 bases, and 9 bases lay in between. The CDR3 sequence is CASSLDASPLHF. The CDR3 DNA is TGTGCCAGCAGCCTCGACGCGTCACCCCTCCACTTT.

This clonotype was seen at least ten times. V and J are TRBV5-1 and TRBJ2-6; D not certain. CDR3 length equals 16 residues. From germline, CDR1 is SGHRS and CDR2 YFSETQ. Trimming left V 1 base short and J 0 bases short, with 8 bases between. The CDR3 DNA is TGCGCCAGCAGCTTGAAGAGTCGCTCTGGGGCCAACGTCCTGACTTTC. Amino acids: CASSLKSRSGANVLTF.

This clonotype appeared a few times. The V call is TRBV6-5, the J call TRBJ1-5, with 9 bases aligning to TRBD1. The CDR3 loop spans 15 amino acids. Germline V CDR1 and CDR2: MNHEY, SVGAGI. V trimming: 5 bases; J trimming: 5 bases; junction bases outside the gene matches: 7. This CDR3 reads CASSEMGQGHQPQHF. The CDR3 region has the DNA TGTGCCAGCAGTGAAATGGGACAGGGTCATCAGCCCCAGCATTTT.

This clonotype was seen a few times. This chain joins TRBV7-8 and TRBJ2-5; D unclear. Trimming cost V 2 bases and J 1 base, with 8 bases left between them. Looked up from germline, CDR1 is SGHVS and CDR2 is FQNEAQ. This CDR3 region has 14 residues. CDR3 protein: CASSLSESQETQYF. The CDR3 coding sequence is TGTGCCAGCAGCTTATCGGAGAGCCAAGAGACCCAGTACTTC. Supplemented by reference TRBV7-8 and TRBJ2-5, the full variable domain reads GAGVSQSPRYKVAKRGQDVALRCDPISGHVSLFWYQQALGQGPEFLTYFQNEAQLDKSGLPSDRFFAERPEGSVSTLKIQRTQQEDSAVYLCASSLSESQETQYFGPGTRLLVL.

This clonotype was counted at least ten times. CDR3 residues: CASSREGNTIYF. The CDR3 DNA is TGTGCCAGCAGCAGAGAGGGAAACACCATATATTTT. The gene calls are TRBV7-9 and TRBJ1-3, with D unresolved. V was trimmed by 5 bases and J by 4 bases, leaving 6 bases between them. Per germline, CDR1 SEHNR and CDR2 FQNEAQ (reference sequence). The CDR3 sequence is 12 residues long.

In its sample, this clonotype was seen many times. Since a much larger clone is just one base distant, this may be a read error. The V gene is TRBV7-6, the J gene TRBJ2-7, with 9 bases that match TRBD1. V lost 3 bases, J lost 3 bases, and 3 bases stayed unmatched. CDR1 is SGHVS and CDR2 is FNYEAQ in the germline V gene. The CDR3 spans 14 residues. The CDR3 spells CASSFGGQGYEQYF. As DNA, the CDR3 is TGTGCCAGCAGCTTCGGGGGACAGGGCTACGAGCAGTACTTC.

This clonotype was seen once. The rearrangement joins TRBV6-5 to TRBJ1-5; D is perhaps TRBD1 (5 bases). Germline-derived CDR1 and CDR2 are MNHEY and SVGAGI. Trimming took 1 base from V and 5 from J, leaving 15 bases between them. CDR3 size: 16 residues. CDR3 residues: CASSYLTASRDQPQHF. The CDR3 DNA follows: TGTGCCAGCAGTTACTTGACAGCGTCAAGAGATCAGCCCCAGCATTTT.

This clonotype was observed at least ten times. V usage is TRBV29-1 and J usage is TRBJ2-7; 9 bases match TRBD1. The germline V gene has CDR1 SQVTM and CDR2 ANQGSEA. Losses at the gene ends were 5 bases for V and 3 bases for J; bases not matched to a gene: 8. This CDR3 contains 14 residues. The CDR3 sequence is CSVQKGQGHYEQYF. The CDR3 bases are TGCAGCGTTCAGAAGGGACAGGGACACTACGAGCAGTACTTC.